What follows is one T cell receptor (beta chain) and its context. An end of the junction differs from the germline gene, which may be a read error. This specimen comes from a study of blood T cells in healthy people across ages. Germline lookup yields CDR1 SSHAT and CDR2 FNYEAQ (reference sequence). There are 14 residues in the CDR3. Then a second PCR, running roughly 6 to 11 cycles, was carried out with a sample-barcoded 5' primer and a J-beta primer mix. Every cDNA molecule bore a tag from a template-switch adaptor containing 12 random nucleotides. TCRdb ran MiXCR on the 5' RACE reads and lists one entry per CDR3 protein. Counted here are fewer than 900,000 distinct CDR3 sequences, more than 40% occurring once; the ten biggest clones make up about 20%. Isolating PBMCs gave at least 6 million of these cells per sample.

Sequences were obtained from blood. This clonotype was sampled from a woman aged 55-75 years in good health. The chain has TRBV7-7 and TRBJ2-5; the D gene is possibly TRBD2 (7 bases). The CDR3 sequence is CASSLGGRSETQYF. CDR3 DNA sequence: TGTGCTAGCAGCTTGGGGGGGCGTTCGGAGACCCAGTACTTT. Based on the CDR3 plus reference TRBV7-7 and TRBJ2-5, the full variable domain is GAGVSQSPRYKVTKRGQDVTLRCDPISSHATLYWYQQALGQGPEFLTYFNYEAQPDKSGLPSDRFSAERPEGSISTLTIQRTEQRDSAMYRCASSLGGRSETQYFGPGTRLLVL.